What follows are 24 T cell receptor beta chains derived from one specimen sequenced in a study of control samples from healthy donors and cancer patients. Some clones are missing from TCRdb's copy, which holds only in-frame ones; the method was immunoSEQ multiplex PCR. The data show 85,000 to 100,000 clones, roughly 93% seen once. The sample taken for sequencing was blood. These receptors all come from a young man in good health.

The chain uses TRBV14 and TRBJ2-1; TRBD2 might be the D (6 bases). Trimming shortened V by 7 bases and J by 9 bases, and 16 bases separated the two germline ends. Germline loops: CDR1 SGHDN, CDR2 FVKESK. The CDR3 contains 13 residues. CDR3 in amino acids: CASTTSNYGEQFF. The CDR3 coding sequence is TGTGCCAGCACTACTAGCAACTACGGTGAGCAGTTCTTC.

The table lists this clone with a count of one. The chain links TRBV5-6 to TRBJ2-7; D uncertain. The CDR3 runs 16 residues. CDR1 and CDR2 (germline): SGHDT, YYEEEE. With 4 bases removed from V and 0 bases from J, the gap between germline ends came to 17 bases. CDR3 region: CASSGVGLDLSYEQYF. In nucleotides, the CDR3 is TGTGCCAGCAGCGGGGTAGGATTGGACCTCTCCTACGAGCAGTACTTC.

The chain carries TRBV2 and TRBJ1-2, with a weak D call TRBD1 (5 bases). Trimming cost V 3 bases and J 3 bases, with 20 bases left between them. The germline V gene has CDR1 SNHLY and CDR2 FYNNEI. The CDR3 extends over 17 amino acids. The CDR3 is CASSDVGQGGFDYGYTF. For the CDR3, the DNA is TGTGCCAGCAGTGATGTTGGGCAGGGTGGGTTTGACTATGGCTACACCTTC.

The V call is TRBV7-9, the J call TRBJ1-2; D uncertain. The CDR3 spans 15 residues. Trimming took 5 bases from V and 0 from J, leaving 13 bases between them. Germline CDR1 reads SEHNR; CDR2 reads FQNEAQ (reference sequence). The CDR3 region has the DNA TGTGCCAGCAGCCTGGGAAAGGCGTCTAACTATGGCTACACCTTC. Its translation is CASSLGKASNYGYTF.

This rearrangement joins TRBV29-1 to TRBJ1-2; 7 bases are shared with TRBD1. The ends lost 6 bases at V and 8 bases at J; junction bases unmatched: 9. This CDR3 comprises 12 residues. Germline V gene data show CDR1 as SQVTM and CDR2 as ANQGSEA. In nucleotides, the CDR3 is TGCAGCGTGAGACTACAGGGGCTCGGCTACACCTTC. Translated: CSVRLQGLGYTF.

This clone was recorded only once. V gene TRBV4-2 combines with J gene TRBJ2-1; unclear D gene. Trimming pared 2 bases from V and 10 bases from J, leaving 15 bases between. This CDR3 contains 14 residues. Germline values: CDR1 LGHNA, CDR2 YNFKEQ. CDR3 amino acids: CASSQLLAGVEQFF. In DNA, the CDR3 is TGTGCCAGCAGCCAATTACTTGCAGGCGTCGAGCAGTTCTTC.

This chain joins TRBV27 and TRBJ1-6; D may be TRBD1 (5 bases). V gave up 7 bases and J gave up 3 bases, with 10 bases separating them. The length of the CDR3 is 14 residues. Germline V CDR1 and CDR2: MNHEY, SMNVEV (reference sequence). This CDR3 reads CASTSGGYNSPLHF. Written as DNA, the CDR3 is TGTGCCAGCACCAGTGGGGGCTATAATTCACCCCTCCACTTT.

The chain couples TRBV14 to TRBJ1-2, with D unclear. Looked up from germline, CDR1 is SGHDN and CDR2 is FVKESK. The V end was cut by 1 base, the J end by 4 bases, with 19 bases between. CDR3 length equals 17 residues. This chain's CDR3 is CASSQAGSVPIVYGYTF. CDR3 sequence (DNA): TGTGCCAGCAGCCAAGCCGGGTCGGTGCCGATCGTCTATGGCTACACCTTC.

This chain links TRBV2 with TRBJ1-1, with D unclear. This CDR3 region has 10 residues. Trimming shortened V by 6 bases and J by 8 bases, and 7 bases separated the two germline ends. CDR1 and CDR2 (germline): SNHLY, FYNNEI. The CDR3 bases are TGTGCCAGCAGCGTCGAGGAAGCTTTCTTT. Protein product: CASSVEEAFF.

Only one count was recorded for this clone. V gene TRBV7-2 combines with J gene TRBJ1-1; D gene ambiguous. Deletions cut 4 bases from V and 1 base from J, with 7 bases between. Germline V gene lookup returns CDR1 SGHTA and CDR2 FQGNSA. There are 13 residues in the CDR3. CDR3 sequence: CASSYTENTEAFF. Written as DNA, the CDR3 is TGTGCCAGCAGCTATACAGAGAACACTGAAGCTTTCTTT.

This chain links TRBV6-5 with TRBJ2-1, with D uncertain. The V gene lost 6 bases and the J gene lost 3 bases, with 12 bases spanning the gap. The CDR3 length is 14 residues. CDR1 is MNHEY and CDR2 is SVGAGI in the germline V gene. The CDR3 coding sequence is TGTGCCAGCAGGACCTTACTGGGCTACAATGAGCAGTTCTTC. Translation: CASRTLLGYNEQFF.

The chain recombines TRBV27 with TRBJ1-2, with no clear D. Germline V gene sequence: CDR1 MNHEY, CDR2 SMNVEV (reference sequence). The V end lost 3 bases, the J end lost 2 bases, and 10 bases lay between the germline ends. This CDR3 has 14 amino acids. The CDR3 DNA follows: TGTGCCAGCAGTTTGGACGGGGTAAACTATGGCTACACCTTC. Protein: CASSLDGVNYGYTF.

The CDR3 protein is CASSQRTGHQETQYF. In nucleotides, the CDR3 is TGCGCCAGCAGCCAAAGGACAGGCCACCAAGAGACCCAGTACTTC. The chain joins TRBV4-1 to TRBJ2-5; the match to TRBD1 covers 7 bases. V was pared by 2 bases and J by 0 bases, with 3 bases of the junction left unmatched. CDR3 size: 15 residues. Germline CDR1 MGHRA, CDR2 YSYEKL.

This rearrangement joins TRBV7-8 to TRBJ1-2, with D unresolved. This CDR3 has 11 residues. V lost 5 bases and J lost 8, with 9 bases in between. CDR1 SGHVS and CDR2 FQNEAQ come from the germline V gene. CDR3 in DNA: TGTGCCAGCAGCATTGGAGAGGGCTACACCTTC. Its protein product is CASSIGEGYTF.

Comments on this clone: Distinct nucleotide sequences in the sample also encode this CDR3. V is TRBV27 and J is TRBJ1-5; the D gene is possibly TRBD1 (6 bases). V was trimmed by 5 bases and J by 3 bases, leaving 20 bases between them. Germline-derived CDR1 and CDR2 are MNHEY and SMNVEV (reference sequence). This CDR3 is 17 amino acids long. This chain's CDR3 is CASSISFGQLFNQPQHF. The CDR3 region has the DNA TGTGCCAGCAGTATTTCATTTGGACAGCTTTTCAATCAGCCCCAGCATTTT.

The count of this clone is one. The CDR3 here is CASSLGSPGDEQFF. The CDR3 DNA reads as TGTGCCAGCAGCTTAGGTTCTCCGGGGGATGAGCAGTTCTTC. V gene TRBV7-8 combines with J gene TRBJ2-1, with TRBD2 as a possible D gene (6 bases). The germline CDR1 and CDR2 sequences are SGHVS and FQNEAQ. Trimming cost V 1 base and J 8 bases, with 12 bases left between them. This CDR3 has 14 residues.

The V call is TRBV19, the J call TRBJ1-4; D uncertain. With 4 bases removed from V and 8 bases from J, the gap between germline ends came to 17 bases. Germline V lookup: CDR1 LNHDA, CDR2 SQIVND (reference sequence). This CDR3 comprises 15 residues. The CDR3 DNA reads as TGTGCCAGTAGTAAGCTCCAATCTGCGTCCGAAAAACTGTTTTTT. This translates into CASSKLQSASEKLFF.

This clone has more than one count but fewer than ten. The CDR3 region is CASSEAHPGHSGNTIYF. The CDR3 bases are TGTGCCAGCAGTGAAGCCCATCCGGGACATTCTGGAAACACCATATATTTT. The chain recombines TRBV2 with TRBJ1-3; tentative D call: TRBD1 (6 bases). Trimming cost V 0 bases and J 1 base, with 13 bases left between them. CDR1 is SNHLY, CDR2 FYNNEI, per germline. This CDR3 is built from 17 residues.

The chain joins TRBV19 to TRBJ1-5; D remains ambiguous. Trimming cost V 0 bases and J 2 bases, with 14 bases left between them. CDR3 length: 17 amino acids. In germline, CDR1 is LNHDA, CDR2 SQIVND (reference sequence). The CDR3 here is CASSIDLPGVGNQPQHF. CDR3 nucleotide sequence: TGTGCCAGTAGTATAGATCTACCCGGGGTGGGCAATCAGCCCCAGCATTTT. Variable domain in full (rest from reference TRBV19 and TRBJ1-5): DGGITQSPKYLFRKEGQNVTLSCEQNLNHDAMYWYRQDPGQGLRLIYYSQIVNDFQKGDIAEGYSVSREKKESFPLTVTSAQKNPTAFYLCASSIDLPGVGNQPQHFGDGTRLSIL.

The chain recombines TRBV7-9 with TRBJ1-6; D is possibly TRBD1 (5 bases). Germline-derived CDR1 and CDR2 are SEHNR and FQNEAQ (reference sequence). This CDR3 is 14 amino acids long. The V gene lost 4 bases and the J gene lost 10 bases, with 14 bases spanning the gap. The CDR3 nucleotides read TGTGCCAGCAGCTCGACAGCTTTTTACTCACCCCTCCACTTT. Amino acids: CASSSTAFYSPLHF.

The chain links TRBV27 to TRBJ1-2; D is ambiguous. The germline CDR1 and CDR2 sequences are MNHEY and SMNVEV (reference sequence). The CDR3 loop spans 11 amino acids. The V gene lost 8 bases and the J gene lost 7 bases, with 11 bases spanning the gap. The CDR3 protein is CASLSPGGYTF. The CDR3 coding sequence is TGTGCCAGCCTATCTCCGGGTGGCTACACCTTC.

The chain uses TRBV29-1 and TRBJ1-2; 10 bases match TRBD1. The CDR3 totals 15 residues. V lost 7 bases, J lost 4 bases, and 12 bases stayed unmatched. Germline-derived CDR1 and CDR2 are SQVTM and ANQGSEA. The CDR3 nucleotides read TGCAGCGCCGTTGGGGGACAGGGGTGGGGCTATGGCTACACCTTC. Its translation: CSAVGGQGWGYGYTF.

The chain is built from TRBV29-1 and TRBJ1-2; D unclear. V lost 1 base to trimming and J lost 8 bases, with 17 bases between them. The CDR3 is 14 amino acids. Germline V gives CDR1 SQVTM, CDR2 ANQGSEA. The CDR3, as DNA: TGCAGCGTTGAAGCCCCAGCCGGGCGAGGCGGCTACACCTTC. Encoded protein: CSVEAPAGRGGYTF.

The J gene is TRBJ2-2, the V gene TRBV15; 7 bases are shared with TRBD1. The CDR3 has 13 amino acids. The germline CDR1 and CDR2 sequences are LNHNV and YYDKDF (reference sequence). V lost 5 bases, J lost 5 bases, and 2 bases stayed unmatched. CDR3 sequence (DNA): TGTGCCACCAGCGCAGGGGGAACCGGGGAGCTGTTTTTT. It encodes CATSAGGTGELFF.